This T cell receptor (beta chain) was recorded in a study of response to subunit inactivated influenza vaccine. The germline gives CDR1 LGHNA, CDR2 YNFKEQ. There are 15 residues in the CDR3. V was trimmed by 3 bases and J by 5 bases, leaving 17 bases between them. This clonotype has only a few counts. The antigen is not known. In TCRdb, the RT-PCR reads were re-called with MiXCR into one record per CDR3 protein. The sample holds 500,000 to 600,000 distinct CDR3 sequences; about an eighth are singletons and the top ten take about 9.4%. General study points: The authors proposed limited new T cell recruitment per seasonal influenza vaccination.

This specimen was PBMCs from blood, taken on the day of vaccination. This chain links TRBV4-2 with TRBJ2-7; D is possibly TRBD1 or TRBD2 (5 bases each). The clonotype was recovered from a man aged 50-59 years who received an inactivated influenza vaccine. CDR3 coding DNA: TGTGCCAGCAGCCAGGGGGATCCACCACTCGACGAGCAGTACTTC. Translation: CASSQGDPPLDEQYF.